This T cell receptor (beta chain) was captured by sequencing in a study of T cells after posttransplantation cyclophosphamide. Germline CDR1 is MGHRA and CDR2 is YSYEKL. This CDR3 contains 16 residues. Trimming stripped 0 bases from V and 6 bases from J, with 14 bases between. TCRdb's table, derived via immunoSEQ multiplex PCR, lists solely in-frame clones and lacks some. Of just over 65,000 clones listed, around 95% are singletons. This chain links TRBV4-1 with TRBJ2-2; D possibly matches TRBD1 or TRBD2 (5 bases each). Sequenced input: PBMCs. This TCR was sampled from a woman in her twenties or thirties in good health and a related stem cell transplant donor. The CDR3 DNA sequence: TGCGCCAGCAGCCAAGATCCAGGGAGCTCCGCCGGGGAGCTGTTTTTT. Translation: CASSQDPGSSAGELFF.